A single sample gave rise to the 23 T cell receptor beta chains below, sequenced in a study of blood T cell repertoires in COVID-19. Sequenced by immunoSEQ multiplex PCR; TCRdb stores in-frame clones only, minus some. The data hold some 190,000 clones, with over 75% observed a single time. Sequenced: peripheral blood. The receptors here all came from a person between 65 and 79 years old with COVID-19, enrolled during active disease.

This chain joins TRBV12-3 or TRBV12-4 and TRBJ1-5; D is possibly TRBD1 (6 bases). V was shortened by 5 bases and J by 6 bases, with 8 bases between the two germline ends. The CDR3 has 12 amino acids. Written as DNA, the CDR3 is TGTGCCAGCAGTAGGGGGTTTCAGCCCCAGCATTTT. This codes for CASSRGFQPQHF.

The CDR3 here is CASSHPPGTSELNTQYF. For the CDR3, the DNA is TGTGCCAGCAGCCATCCCCCCGGGACTAGCGAGCTTAATACGCAGTATTTT. The rearrangement links TRBV3-1 (or the pseudogene TRBV3-2) to TRBJ2-3; 10 bases line up with TRBD2. The V gene's germline CDR1 is LGHDT and CDR2 YNNKEL (reference sequence). The CDR3 spans 17 residues. V was clipped by 3 bases and J by 7 bases; unmatched bases: 13.

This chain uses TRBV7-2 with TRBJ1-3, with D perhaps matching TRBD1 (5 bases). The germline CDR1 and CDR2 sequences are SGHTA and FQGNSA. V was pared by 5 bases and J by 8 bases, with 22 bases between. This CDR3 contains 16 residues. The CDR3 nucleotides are TGTGCCAGCAGCCCGCGGGAGGGAGGGGTCGAGGACACCATATATTTT. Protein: CASSPREGGVEDTIYF.

The CDR3, as DNA: TGTGCCAGCAGTTCTGGTGGGGGGGTCACTGAAGCTTTCTTT. Its translation: CASSSGGGVTEAFF. The genes are TRBV27 and TRBJ1-1, with D possibly TRBD1 on 5 matching bases. Per germline, CDR1 MNHEY and CDR2 SMNVEV (reference sequence). Trimming removed 4 bases from V and 4 bases from J, with 13 bases in between. The CDR3 has 14 amino acids.

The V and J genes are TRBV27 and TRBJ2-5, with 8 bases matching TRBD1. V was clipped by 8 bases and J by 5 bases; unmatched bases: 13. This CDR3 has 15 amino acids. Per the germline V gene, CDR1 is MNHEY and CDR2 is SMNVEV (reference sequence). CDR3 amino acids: CASSLYRGERETQYF. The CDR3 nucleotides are TGTGCCAGCTCATTATACAGGGGGGAGAGGGAGACCCAGTACTTC.

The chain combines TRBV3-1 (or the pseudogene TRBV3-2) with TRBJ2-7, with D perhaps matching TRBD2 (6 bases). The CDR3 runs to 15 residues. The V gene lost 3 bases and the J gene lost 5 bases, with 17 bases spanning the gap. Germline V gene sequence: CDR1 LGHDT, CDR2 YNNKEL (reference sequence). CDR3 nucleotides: TGTGCCAGCAGCCAGAGCCTGGGGGGTAGGAACGAGCAGTACTTC. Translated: CASSQSLGGRNEQYF.

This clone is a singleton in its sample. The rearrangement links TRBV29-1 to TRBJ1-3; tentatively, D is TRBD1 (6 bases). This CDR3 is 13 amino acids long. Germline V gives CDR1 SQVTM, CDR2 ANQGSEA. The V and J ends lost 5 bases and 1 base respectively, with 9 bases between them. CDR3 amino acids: CSVLQGSGNTIYF. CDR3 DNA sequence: TGCAGCGTTTTACAGGGATCTGGAAACACCATATATTTT.

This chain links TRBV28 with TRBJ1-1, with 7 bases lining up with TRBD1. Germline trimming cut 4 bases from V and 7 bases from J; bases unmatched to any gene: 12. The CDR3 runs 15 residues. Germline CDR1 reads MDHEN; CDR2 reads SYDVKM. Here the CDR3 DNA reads TGTGCCAGCAGTTATAGACAGGGTCGCTTCGGTGAAGCTTTCTTT. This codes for CASSYRQGRFGEAFF.

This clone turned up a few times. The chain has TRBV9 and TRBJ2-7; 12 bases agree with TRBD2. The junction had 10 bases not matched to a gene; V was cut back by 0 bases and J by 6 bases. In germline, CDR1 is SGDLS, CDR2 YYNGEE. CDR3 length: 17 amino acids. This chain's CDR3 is CASSVGAVRTSGTEQYF. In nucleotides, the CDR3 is TGTGCCAGCAGCGTAGGGGCCGTGAGGACTAGCGGGACCGAGCAGTACTTC.

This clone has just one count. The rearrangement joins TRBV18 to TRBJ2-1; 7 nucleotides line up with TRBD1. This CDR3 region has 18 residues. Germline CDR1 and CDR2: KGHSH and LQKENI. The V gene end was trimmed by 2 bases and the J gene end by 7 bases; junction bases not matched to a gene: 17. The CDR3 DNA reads TGTGCCAGCTCACCAAGAATGCAGACAGGGTCTAATCTGAATGAGCAGTTCTTC. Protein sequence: CASSPRMQTGSNLNEQFF.

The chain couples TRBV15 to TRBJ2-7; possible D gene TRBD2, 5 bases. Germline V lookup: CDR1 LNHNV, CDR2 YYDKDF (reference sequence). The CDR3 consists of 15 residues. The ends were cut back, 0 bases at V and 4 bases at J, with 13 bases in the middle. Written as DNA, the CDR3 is TGTGCCACCAGCAGAGATAAGGAGGCCAAGTACGAGCAGTACTTC. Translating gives CATSRDKEAKYEQYF.

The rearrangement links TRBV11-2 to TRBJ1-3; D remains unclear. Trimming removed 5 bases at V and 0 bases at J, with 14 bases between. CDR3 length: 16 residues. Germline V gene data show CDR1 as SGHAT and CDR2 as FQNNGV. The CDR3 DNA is TGTGCCAGCAGCCCCCATTGGGCCGGCTCTGGAAACACCATATATTTT. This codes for CASSPHWAGSGNTIYF.

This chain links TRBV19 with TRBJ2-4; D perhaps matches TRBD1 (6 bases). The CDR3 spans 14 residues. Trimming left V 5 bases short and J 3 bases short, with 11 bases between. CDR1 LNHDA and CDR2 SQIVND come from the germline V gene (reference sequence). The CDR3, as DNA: TGTGCCAGTAGTCCCGGACAGAACAAAAACATTCAGTACTTC. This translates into CASSPGQNKNIQYF.

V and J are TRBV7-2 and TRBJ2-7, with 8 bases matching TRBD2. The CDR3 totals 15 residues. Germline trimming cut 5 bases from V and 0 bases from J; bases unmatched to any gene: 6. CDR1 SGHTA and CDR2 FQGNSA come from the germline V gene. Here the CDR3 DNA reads TGTGCCAGCAGCCCCGCGGGGGGAGGCTCCTACGAGCAGTACTTC. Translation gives CASSPAGGGSYEQYF.

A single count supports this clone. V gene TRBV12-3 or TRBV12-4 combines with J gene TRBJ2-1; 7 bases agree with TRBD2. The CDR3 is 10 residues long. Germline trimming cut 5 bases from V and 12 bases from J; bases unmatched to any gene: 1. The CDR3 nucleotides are TGTGCCAGCAGTGGGGAGGGGCAGTTCTTC. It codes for CASSGEGQFF.

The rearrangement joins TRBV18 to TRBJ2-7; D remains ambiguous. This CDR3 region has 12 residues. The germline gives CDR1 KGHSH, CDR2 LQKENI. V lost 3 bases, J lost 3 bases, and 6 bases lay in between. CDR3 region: CASSPTIYEQYF. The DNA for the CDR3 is TGTGCCAGCTCACCCACTATCTACGAGCAGTACTTC.

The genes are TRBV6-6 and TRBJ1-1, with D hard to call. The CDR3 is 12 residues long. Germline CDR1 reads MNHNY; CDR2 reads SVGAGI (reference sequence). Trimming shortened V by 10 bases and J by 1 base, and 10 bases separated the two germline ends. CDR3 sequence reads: CATLRGNTEAFF. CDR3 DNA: TGTGCCACCCTCCGGGGGAACACTGAAGCTTTCTTT.

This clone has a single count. CDR3 DNA: TGTGCCAGCCAACAGGGAATGAACACTGAAGCTTTCTTT. As protein: CASQQGMNTEAFF. V is TRBV7-3 and J is TRBJ1-1; a possible D gene is TRBD1 (6 bases). Trimming stripped 8 bases from V and 0 bases from J, with 10 bases between. Germline lookup yields CDR1 SGHTA and CDR2 FQGTGA. This CDR3 contains 13 residues.

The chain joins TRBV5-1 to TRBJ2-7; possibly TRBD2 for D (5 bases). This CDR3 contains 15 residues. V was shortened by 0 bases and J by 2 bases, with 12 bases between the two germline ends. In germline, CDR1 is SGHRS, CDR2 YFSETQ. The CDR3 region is CASSLEISDPYEQYF. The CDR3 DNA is TGCGCCAGCAGCTTGGAAATTAGCGACCCCTACGAGCAGTACTTC.

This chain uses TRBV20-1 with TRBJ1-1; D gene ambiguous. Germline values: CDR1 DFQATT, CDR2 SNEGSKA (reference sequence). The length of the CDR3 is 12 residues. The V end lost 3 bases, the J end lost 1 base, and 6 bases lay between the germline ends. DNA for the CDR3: TGCAGTGCTAGTCCGGGGAACACTGAAGCTTTCTTT. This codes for CSASPGNTEAFF.

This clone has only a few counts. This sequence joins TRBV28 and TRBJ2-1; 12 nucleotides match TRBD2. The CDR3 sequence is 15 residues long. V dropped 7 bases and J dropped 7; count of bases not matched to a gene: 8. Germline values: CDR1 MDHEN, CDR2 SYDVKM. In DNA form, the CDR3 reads TGTGCCAGCAACGCCCTAGCGGGAGGGCCGAATGAGCAGTTCTTC. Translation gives CASNALAGGPNEQFF. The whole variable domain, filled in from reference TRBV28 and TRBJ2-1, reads DVKVTQSSRYLVKRTGEKVFLECVQDMDHENMFWYRQDPGLGLRLIYFSYDVKMKEKGDIPEGYSVSREKKERFSLILESASTNQTSMYLCASNALAGGPNEQFFGPGTRLTVL.

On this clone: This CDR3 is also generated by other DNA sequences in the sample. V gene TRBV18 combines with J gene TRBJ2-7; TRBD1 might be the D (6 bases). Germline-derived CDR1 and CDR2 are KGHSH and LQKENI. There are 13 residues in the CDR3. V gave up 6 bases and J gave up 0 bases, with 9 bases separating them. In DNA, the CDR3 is TGTGCCAGCTCCCCGGACAGCTCCTACGAGCAGTACTTC. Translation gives CASSPDSSYEQYF.

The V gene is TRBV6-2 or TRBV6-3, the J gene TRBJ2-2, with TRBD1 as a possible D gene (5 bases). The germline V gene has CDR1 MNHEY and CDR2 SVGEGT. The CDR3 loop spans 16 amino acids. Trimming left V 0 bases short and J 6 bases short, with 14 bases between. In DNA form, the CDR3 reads TGTGCCAGCAGTTACTCGGGCCGTTTAGGGGCCGGGGAGCTGTTTTTT. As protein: CASSYSGRLGAGELFF.